The source of this T cell receptor beta chain is a study of T cells in Graves' hyperthyroidism and ophthalmopathy. Study-level points and caveats: Most expanded thyroid clonotypes above 0.001 also appeared in blood. A model using 13 V-J features told ophthalmopathy apart from stable hyperthyroidism.

Amplification yielded TCR beta CDR3 regions, with RNA transcripts as the source. An initial round of RT-PCR targeting the TCR CDR3 relied on the HTBI primer set. TCRdb reprocessed the multiplex PCR reads via MiXCR and lists one record per CDR3 protein. This sample carries roughly 740,000 distinct CDR3 sequences, about 15% of them seen once, and the ten largest clones take under 10%. The V end was cut by 0 bases, the J end by 1 base, with 6 bases between. The CDR3 is 14 amino acids. CDR1 is MNHEY, CDR2 SVGEGT, per germline. Clinical symptoms, serum thyroxine and TRAb, thyroid ultrasound and orbital computed tomography were used for the diagnoses. This clonotype was found many times. Its antigen is unknown.

V gene TRBV6-2 or TRBV6-3 combines with J gene TRBJ1-1, with D uncertain. This clonotype originated in a man aged 18 to 35 with Graves' hyperthyroidism. The sequenced sample was blood. The CDR3, as DNA: TGTGCCAGCAGTTACTCGGTACCGAACACTGAAGCTTTCTTT. This gives the protein CASSYSVPNTEAFF.